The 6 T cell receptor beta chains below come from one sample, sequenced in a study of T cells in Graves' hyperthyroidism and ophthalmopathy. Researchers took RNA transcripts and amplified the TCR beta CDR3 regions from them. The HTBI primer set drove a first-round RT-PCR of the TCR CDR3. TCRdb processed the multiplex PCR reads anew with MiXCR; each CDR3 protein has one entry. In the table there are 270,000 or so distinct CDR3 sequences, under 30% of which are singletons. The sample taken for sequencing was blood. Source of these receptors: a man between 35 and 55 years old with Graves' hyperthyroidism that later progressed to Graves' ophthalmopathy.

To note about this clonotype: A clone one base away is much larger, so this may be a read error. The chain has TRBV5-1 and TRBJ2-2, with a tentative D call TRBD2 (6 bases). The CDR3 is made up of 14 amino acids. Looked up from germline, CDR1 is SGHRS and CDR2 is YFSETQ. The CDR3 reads CASSLYRNTGGLFF. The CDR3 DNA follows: TGCGCCAGCAGCTTATACAGAAACACCGGGGGGCTGTTTTTT.

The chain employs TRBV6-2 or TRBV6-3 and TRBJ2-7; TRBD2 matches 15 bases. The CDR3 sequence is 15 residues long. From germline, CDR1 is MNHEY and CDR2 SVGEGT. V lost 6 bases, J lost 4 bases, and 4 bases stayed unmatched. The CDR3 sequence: CASRPGTSGGYEQYF. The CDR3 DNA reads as TGTGCCAGCAGGCCTGGGACTAGCGGGGGGTACGAGCAGTACTTC.

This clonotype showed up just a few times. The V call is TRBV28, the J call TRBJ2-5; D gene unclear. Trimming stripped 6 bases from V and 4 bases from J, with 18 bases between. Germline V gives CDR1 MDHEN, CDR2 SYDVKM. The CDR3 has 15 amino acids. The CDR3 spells CASSSISVKGETQYF. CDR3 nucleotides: TGTGCCAGCAGCTCGATCAGCGTTAAGGGAGAGACCCAGTACTTC.

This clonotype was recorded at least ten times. As DNA, the CDR3 is TGTGCCAGCAGTGAAGGTGGCGGTAGCGGGGGTGAGGGGACCCAGTACTTC. Amino acids: CASSEGGGSGGEGTQYF. The chain recombines TRBV6-1 with TRBJ2-5, with TRBD2 matching over 9 bases. The V gene end was trimmed by 1 base and the J gene end by 7 bases; junction bases not matched to a gene: 13. The CDR3 covers 17 residues. The germline gives CDR1 MNHNS, CDR2 SASEGT.

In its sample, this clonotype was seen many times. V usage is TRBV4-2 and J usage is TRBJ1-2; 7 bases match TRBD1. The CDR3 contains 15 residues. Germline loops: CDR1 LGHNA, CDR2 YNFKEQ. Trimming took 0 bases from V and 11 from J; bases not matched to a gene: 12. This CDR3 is CASSQEFRGGGAYTF. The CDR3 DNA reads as TGTGCCAGCAGCCAAGAATTCAGGGGAGGGGGCGCATACACCTTC.

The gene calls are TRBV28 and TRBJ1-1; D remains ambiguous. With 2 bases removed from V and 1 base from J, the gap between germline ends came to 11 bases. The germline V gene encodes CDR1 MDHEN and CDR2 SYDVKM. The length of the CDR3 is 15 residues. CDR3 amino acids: CASSLTGKGNTEAFF. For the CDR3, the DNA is TGTGCCAGCAGTTTAACCGGGAAAGGGAACACTGAAGCTTTCTTT.